This T cell receptor beta chain comes out of a study of immune evolution from preneoplasia to lung adenocarcinoma. Profiled with immunoSEQ multiplex PCR; TCRdb holds only in-frame clones, not every one. The table has some 4,700 clones, approximately 82% seen once; the top ten hold around 8.8%. Study-level findings and limits: Clonality was highest in normal lung, lower in later-stage lesions apparently. Top clone share appeared to fall from AAH through AIS, MIA, adenocarcinoma.

Concerning this clone: The antigen remains undetermined.

After removal of 6 bases from V and 5 bases from J, the junction contained 7 bases not matched to a gene. Germline V gene sequence: CDR1 MDHEN, CDR2 SYDVKM. The CDR3 is made up of 14 amino acids. Resections took place in Japan or China from about 2014 to 2017. H&E slides confirmed each diagnosis, reviewed by two pathologists independently. The sample was FFPE adjacent normal lung tissue. The TCR sequence derives from a person aged 60-79 years with lung adenocarcinoma. The chain uses TRBV28 and TRBJ2-7; 10 bases are shared with TRBD1. This chain's CDR3 is CASSRGQGHHEQYF. The CDR3 nucleotides read TGTGCCAGCAGCCGGGGACAGGGGCACCACGAGCAGTACTTC.